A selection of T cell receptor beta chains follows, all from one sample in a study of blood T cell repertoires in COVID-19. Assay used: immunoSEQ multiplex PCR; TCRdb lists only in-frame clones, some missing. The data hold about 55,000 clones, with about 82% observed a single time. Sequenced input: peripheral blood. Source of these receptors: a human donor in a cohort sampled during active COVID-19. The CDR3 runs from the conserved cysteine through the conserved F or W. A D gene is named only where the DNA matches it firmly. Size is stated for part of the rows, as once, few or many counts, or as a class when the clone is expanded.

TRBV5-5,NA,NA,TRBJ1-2,CASSLAGGYTF,TGTGCCAGCAGCTTGGCGGGTGGCTACACCTTC
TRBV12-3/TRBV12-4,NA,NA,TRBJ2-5,CASSVRVQETQYF,TGTGCCAGCAGTGTCAGGGTACAAGAGACCCAGTACTTC
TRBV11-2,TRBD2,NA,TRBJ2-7,CASSSGLAWEGEQYF,TGTGCCAGCAGCTCAGGACTAGCTTGGGAAGGTGAGCAGTACTTC
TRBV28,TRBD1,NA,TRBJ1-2,CASIQGGENYGYTF,TGTGCCAGCATCCAAGGGGGCGAAAACTATGGCTACACCTTC
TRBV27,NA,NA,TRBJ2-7,CASSAYKPPVYEQYF,TGTGCCAGCAGTGCCTATAAGCCACCTGTTTACGAGCAGTACTTC
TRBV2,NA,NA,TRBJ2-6,CASSSGRSGANVLTF,TGTGCCAGCAGTAGCGGGCGCTCTGGGGCCAACGTCCTGACTTTC
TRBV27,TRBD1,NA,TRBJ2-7,CATSLSGGFWDEQYF,TGTGCCACCTCCCTGTCAGGGGGTTTTTGGGACGAGCAGTACTTC
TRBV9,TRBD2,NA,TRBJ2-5,CASSVAGRGETQYF,TGTGCCAGCAGCGTTGCCGGGCGGGGGGAGACCCAGTACTTC
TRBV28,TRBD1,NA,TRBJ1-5,CASSANRGKYQPQHF,TGTGCCAGCAGTGCGAACAGGGGGAAGTATCAGCCCCAGCATTTT
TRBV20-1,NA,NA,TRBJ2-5,CSARNQETQYF,TGCAGTGCCCGTAACCAAGAGACCCAGTACTTC
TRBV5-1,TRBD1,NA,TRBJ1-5,CASSPGTGLNQPQHF,TGCGCCAGCAGCCCAGGGACAGGCCTCAATCAGCCCCAGCATTTT
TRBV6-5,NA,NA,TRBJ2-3,CASSPRGHTQYF,TGTGCCAGCAGCCCCAGGGGCCATACGCAGTATTTT
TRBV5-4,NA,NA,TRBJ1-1,CASTMTLTNTEAFF,TGTGCCAGCACCATGACATTGACGAACACTGAAGCTTTCTTT
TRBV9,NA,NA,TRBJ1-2,CASSPVGGANYGYTF,TGTGCCAGCAGTCCCGTCGGGGGGGCTAACTATGGCTACACCTTC
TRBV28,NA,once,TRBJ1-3,CASSLMGGPGNTIYF,TGTGCCAGCAGTTTAATGGGGGGGCCAGGAAACACCATATATTTT
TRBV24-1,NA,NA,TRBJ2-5,CATSDLGQGDVETQYF,TGTGCCACCAGTGATTTAGGTCAGGGTGATGTAGAGACCCAGTACTTC
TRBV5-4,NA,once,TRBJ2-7,CASSLDPIRSYEQYF,TGTGCCAGCAGCTTGGATCCTATTCGCTCCTACGAGCAGTACTTC
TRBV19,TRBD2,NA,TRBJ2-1,CASSPRLLAGGVNEQFF,TGTGCCAGTAGTCCGCGACTCCTAGCGGGAGGAGTGAATGAGCAGTTCTTC
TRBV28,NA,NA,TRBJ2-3,CASSPGINTQYF,TGTGCCAGCAGCCCCGGGATAAATACGCAGTATTTT
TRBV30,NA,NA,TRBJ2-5,CAWSVGLKETQYF,TGTGCCTGGAGTGTGGGCCTAAAAGAGACCCAGTACTTC
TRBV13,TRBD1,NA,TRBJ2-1,CASSRGQGSYNEQFF,TGTGCCAGCAGCCGGGGACAGGGGTCCTACAATGAGCAGTTCTTC
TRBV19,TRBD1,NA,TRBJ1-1,CASSTGQGARYTEAFF,TGTGCCAGTAGTACCGGACAGGGGGCAAGGTACACTGAAGCTTTCTTT
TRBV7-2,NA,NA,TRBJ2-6,CASSPAGIRAGANVLTF,TGTGCCAGCAGCCCGGCAGGGATTAGGGCTGGGGCCAACGTCCTGACTTTC
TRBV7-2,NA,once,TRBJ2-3,CASTPGTDTQYF,TGTGCCAGCACCCCCGGCACAGATACGCAGTATTTT
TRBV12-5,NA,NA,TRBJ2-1,CASGLGTRPFNEQFF,TGTGCTAGTGGTTTGGGCACTAGACCATTCAATGAGCAGTTCTTC
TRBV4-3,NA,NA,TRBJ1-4,CASSQGLGGAEKLFF,TGCGCCAGCAGCCAAGGCTTGGGGGGGGCTGAAAAACTGTTTTTT
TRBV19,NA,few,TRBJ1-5,CASSAWAPASNQPQHF,TGTGCCAGTAGTGCCTGGGCCCCAGCTAGCAATCAGCCCCAGCATTTT
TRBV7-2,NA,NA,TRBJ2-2,CASSFLLANTGELFF,TGTGCCAGCAGCTTTCTACTAGCGAACACCGGGGAGCTGTTTTTT
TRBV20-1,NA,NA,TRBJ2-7,CSAPRGYEQYF,TGCAGTGCGCCGAGGGGGTACGAGCAGTACTTC
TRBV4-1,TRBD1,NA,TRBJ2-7,CASSQPGTGIYEQYF,TGCGCCAGCAGCCAACCCGGGACAGGGATCTACGAGCAGTACTTC
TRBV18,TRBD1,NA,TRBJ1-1,CASSSQGVTEAFF,TGTGCCAGCTCGTCACAGGGGGTCACTGAAGCTTTCTTT
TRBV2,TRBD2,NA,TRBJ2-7,CASSGYTSGDTYEQYF,TGTGCCAGCAGTGGCTATACTAGCGGGGATACCTACGAGCAGTACTTC
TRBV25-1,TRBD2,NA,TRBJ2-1,CASSVLAGGSEQFF,TGTGCCAGCAGTGTTCTAGCGGGAGGTAGTGAGCAGTTCTTC
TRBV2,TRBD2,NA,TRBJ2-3,CASSVLAGASTDTQYF,TGTGCCAGCAGTGTCCTAGCGGGCGCTAGCACAGATACGCAGTATTTT
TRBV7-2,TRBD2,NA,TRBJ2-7,CASSLRTSGGDFFVEQYF,TGTGCCAGCAGTTTAAGGACTAGCGGGGGGGATTTTTTTGTCGAGCAGTACTTC
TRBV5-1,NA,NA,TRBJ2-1,CASSLVRGTYNEQFF,TGCGCCAGCAGCTTGGTTCGCGGGACCTACAATGAGCAGTTCTTC
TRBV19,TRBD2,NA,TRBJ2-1,CASSPLTSGVYNEQFF,TGTGCCAGTAGTCCCCTGACTAGCGGGGTTTACAATGAGCAGTTCTTC
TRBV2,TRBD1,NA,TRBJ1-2,CASSTDRSSGYTF,TGTGCCAGCAGTACGGACAGGTCCTCTGGCTACACCTTC
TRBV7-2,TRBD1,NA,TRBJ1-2,CASSLEGDRGNTF,TGTGCCAGCAGCTTAGAGGGGGACAGGGGAAACACCTTC
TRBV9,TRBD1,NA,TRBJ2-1,CASSVVGTGGNEQFF,TGTGCCAGCAGCGTAGTCGGGACAGGGGGCAATGAGCAGTTCTTC